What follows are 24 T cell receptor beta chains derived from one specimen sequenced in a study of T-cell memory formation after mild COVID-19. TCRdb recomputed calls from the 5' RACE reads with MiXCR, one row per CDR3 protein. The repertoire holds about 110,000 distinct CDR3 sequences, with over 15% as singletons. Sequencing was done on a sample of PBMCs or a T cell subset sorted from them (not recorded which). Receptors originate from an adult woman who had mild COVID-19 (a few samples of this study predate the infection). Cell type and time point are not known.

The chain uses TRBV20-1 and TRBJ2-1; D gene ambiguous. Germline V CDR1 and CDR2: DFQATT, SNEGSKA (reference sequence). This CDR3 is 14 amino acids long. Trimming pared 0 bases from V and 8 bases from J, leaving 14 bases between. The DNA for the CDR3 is TGCAGTGCTAGAGATCATTCTAGTTTCGATGAGCAGTTCTTC. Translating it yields CSARDHSSFDEQFF.

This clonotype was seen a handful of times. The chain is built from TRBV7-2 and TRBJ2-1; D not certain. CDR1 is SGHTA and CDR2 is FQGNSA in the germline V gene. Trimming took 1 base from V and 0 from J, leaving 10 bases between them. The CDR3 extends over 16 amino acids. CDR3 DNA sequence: TGTGCCAGCAGCTTAGTTCTCGGAAGCTCCTACAATGAGCAGTTCTTC. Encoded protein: CASSLVLGSSYNEQFF.

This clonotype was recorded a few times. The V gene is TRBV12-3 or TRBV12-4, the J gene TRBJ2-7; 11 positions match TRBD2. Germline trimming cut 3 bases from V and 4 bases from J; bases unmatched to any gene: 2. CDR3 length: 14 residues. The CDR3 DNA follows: TGTGCCAGCAGTTTGGGACTAGCGGTGTACGAGCAGTACTTC. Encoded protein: CASSLGLAVYEQYF.

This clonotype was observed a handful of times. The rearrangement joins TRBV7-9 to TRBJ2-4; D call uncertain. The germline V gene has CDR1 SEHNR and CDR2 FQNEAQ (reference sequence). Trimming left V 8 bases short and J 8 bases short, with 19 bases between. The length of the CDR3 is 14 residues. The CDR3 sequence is CASQSGLPTDIQYF. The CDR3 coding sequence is TGTGCCAGCCAATCCGGGCTACCTACCGACATTCAGTACTTC.

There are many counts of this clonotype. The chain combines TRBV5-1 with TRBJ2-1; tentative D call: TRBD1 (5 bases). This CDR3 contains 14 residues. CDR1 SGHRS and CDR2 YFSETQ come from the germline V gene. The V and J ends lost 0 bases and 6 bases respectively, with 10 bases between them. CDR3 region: CASSLDKGPNEQFF. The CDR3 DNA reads TGCGCCAGCAGCTTGGACAAGGGGCCCAATGAGCAGTTCTTC.

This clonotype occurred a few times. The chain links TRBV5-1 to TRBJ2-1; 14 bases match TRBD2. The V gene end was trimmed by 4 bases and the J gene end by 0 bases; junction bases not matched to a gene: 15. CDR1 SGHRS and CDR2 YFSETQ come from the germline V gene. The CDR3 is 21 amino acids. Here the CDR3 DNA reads TGCGCCAGCAGCCCTACGGGCGTCGAAGGGACTAGCGGGAGCTCCTACAATGAGCAGTTCTTC. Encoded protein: CASSPTGVEGTSGSSYNEQFF.

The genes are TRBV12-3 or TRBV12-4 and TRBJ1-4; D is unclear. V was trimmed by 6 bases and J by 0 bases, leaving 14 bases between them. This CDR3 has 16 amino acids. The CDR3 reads CASSPNTQATNEKLFF. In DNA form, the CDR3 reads TGTGCCAGCAGCCCGAACACACAAGCAACTAATGAAAAACTGTTTTTT.

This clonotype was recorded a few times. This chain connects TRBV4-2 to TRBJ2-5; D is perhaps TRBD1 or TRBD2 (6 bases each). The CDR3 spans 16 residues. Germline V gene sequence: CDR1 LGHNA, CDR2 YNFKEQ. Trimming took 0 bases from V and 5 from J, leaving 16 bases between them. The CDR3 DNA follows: TGTGCCAGCAGCCAAGATTTGGGGGGCACGGGGGAGACCCAGTACTTC. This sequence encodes CASSQDLGGTGETQYF.

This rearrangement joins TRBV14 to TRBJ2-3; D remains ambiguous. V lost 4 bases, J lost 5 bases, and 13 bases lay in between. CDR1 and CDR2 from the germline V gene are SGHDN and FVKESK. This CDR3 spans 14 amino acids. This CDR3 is CASSLGIGQDTQYF. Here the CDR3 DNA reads TGTGCCAGCAGCCTTGGTATCGGTCAAGATACGCAGTATTTT.

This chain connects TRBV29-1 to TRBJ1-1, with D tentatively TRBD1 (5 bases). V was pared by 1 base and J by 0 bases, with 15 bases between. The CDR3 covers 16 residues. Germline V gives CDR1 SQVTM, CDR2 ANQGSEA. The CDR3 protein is CSVEVWDREVNTEAFF. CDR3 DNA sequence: TGCAGCGTTGAAGTTTGGGACCGGGAGGTGAACACTGAAGCTTTCTTT.

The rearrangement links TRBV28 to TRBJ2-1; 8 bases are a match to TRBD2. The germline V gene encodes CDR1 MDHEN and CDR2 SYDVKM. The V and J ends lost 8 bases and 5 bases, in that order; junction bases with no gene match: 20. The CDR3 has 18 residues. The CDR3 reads CASSLPVVRREANNEQFF. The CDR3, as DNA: TGTGCCAGCTCTCTCCCAGTGGTGAGGCGGGAGGCCAACAATGAGCAGTTCTTC.

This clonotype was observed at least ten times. CDR3 DNA sequence: TGTGCCATCACGGGGGGGCGGATCAAGAACACTGAAGCTTTCTTT. Protein: CAITGGRIKNTEAFF. This chain joins TRBV12-3 or TRBV12-4 and TRBJ1-1; TRBD1 might be the D (6 bases). Trimming shortened V by 10 bases and J by 1 base, and 19 bases separated the two germline ends. The CDR3 contains 15 residues.

CDR3 DNA: TGTGCCAGCAGCCTAAAACCTGTAGGGGACAGGGATTACAATGAGCAGTTCTTC. It is translated as CASSLKPVGDRDYNEQFF. This sequence joins TRBV7-9 and TRBJ2-1; 9 nucleotides match TRBD1. Germline V gene lookup returns CDR1 SEHNR and CDR2 FQNEAQ (reference sequence). The CDR3 totals 18 residues. V lost 5 bases and J lost 4; bases outside the gene matches: 15.

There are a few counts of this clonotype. The CDR3 here is CASSLLQMNTEAFF. CDR3 nucleotide sequence: TGTGCCAGCAGTTTATTACAGATGAACACTGAAGCTTTCTTT. The genes are TRBV12-3 or TRBV12-4 and TRBJ1-1; D remains unclear. Between the trimmed V and J ends, which lost 2 bases and 0 bases, there was a span of 7 bases. This CDR3 has 14 amino acids.

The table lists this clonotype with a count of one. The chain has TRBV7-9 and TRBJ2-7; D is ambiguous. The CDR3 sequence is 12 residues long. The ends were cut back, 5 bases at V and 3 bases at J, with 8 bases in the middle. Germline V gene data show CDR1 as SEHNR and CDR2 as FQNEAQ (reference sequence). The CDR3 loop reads CASSPDGYEQYF. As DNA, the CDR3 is TGTGCCAGCAGCCCGGACGGCTACGAGCAGTACTTC.

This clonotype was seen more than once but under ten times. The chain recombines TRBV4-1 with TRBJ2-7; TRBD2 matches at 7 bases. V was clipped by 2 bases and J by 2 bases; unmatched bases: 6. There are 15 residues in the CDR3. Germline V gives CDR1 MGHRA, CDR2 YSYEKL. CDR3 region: CASSQWASGAYEQYF. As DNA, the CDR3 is TGCGCCAGCAGCCAATGGGCTAGCGGAGCCTACGAGCAGTACTTC.

CDR3: CASTLGGGEQFF. In DNA, the CDR3 is TGTGCCAGCACCCTTGGCGGGGGGGAGCAGTTCTTC. The chain links TRBV7-9 to TRBJ2-1; 8 bases are a match to TRBD2. After removal of 7 bases from V and 10 bases from J, the junction contained 6 bases not matched to a gene. The germline gives CDR1 SEHNR, CDR2 FQNEAQ (reference sequence). This CDR3 is 12 amino acids long. Full variable domain (outside the CDR3, taken from reference TRBV7-9 and TRBJ2-1): DTGVSQNPRHKITKRGQNVTFRCDPISEHNRLYWYRQTLGQGPEFLTYFQNEAQLEKSRLLSDRFSAERPKGSFSTLEIQRTEQGDSAMYLCASTLGGGEQFFGPGTRLTVL.

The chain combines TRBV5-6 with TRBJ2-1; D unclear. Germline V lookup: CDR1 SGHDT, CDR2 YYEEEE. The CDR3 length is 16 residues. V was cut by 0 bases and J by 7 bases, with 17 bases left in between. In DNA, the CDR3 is TGTGCCAGCAGCTTGGTAGGCAGCTCCTTGGGGAATGAGCAGTTCTTC. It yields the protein CASSLVGSSLGNEQFF.

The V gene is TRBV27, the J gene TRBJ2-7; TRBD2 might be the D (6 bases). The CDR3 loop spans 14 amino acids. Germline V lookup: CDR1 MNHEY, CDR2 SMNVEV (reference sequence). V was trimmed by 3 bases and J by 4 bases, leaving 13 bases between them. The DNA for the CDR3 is TGTGCCAGCAGTTTTAACGTTGGGGGGTACGAGCAGTACTTC. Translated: CASSFNVGGYEQYF.

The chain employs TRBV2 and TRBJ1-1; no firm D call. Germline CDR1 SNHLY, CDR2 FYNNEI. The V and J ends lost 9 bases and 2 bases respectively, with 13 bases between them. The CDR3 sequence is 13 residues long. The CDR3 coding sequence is TGTGCCAGACCTTCGGGCCTTAACACTGAAGCTTTCTTT. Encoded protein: CARPSGLNTEAFF. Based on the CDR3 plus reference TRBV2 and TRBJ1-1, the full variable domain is EPEVTQTPSHQVTQMGQEVILRCVPISNHLYFYWYRQILGQKVEFLVSFYNNEISEKSEIFDDQFSVERPDGSNFTLKIRSTKLEDSAMYFCARPSGLNTEAFFGQGTRLTVV.

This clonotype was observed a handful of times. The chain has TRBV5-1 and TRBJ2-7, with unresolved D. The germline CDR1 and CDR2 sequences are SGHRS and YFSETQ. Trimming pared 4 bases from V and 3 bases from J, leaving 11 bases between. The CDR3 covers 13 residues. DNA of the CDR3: TGCGCCAGCAGCCTCGGTGATGTCTACGAGCAGTACTTC. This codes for CASSLGDVYEQYF.

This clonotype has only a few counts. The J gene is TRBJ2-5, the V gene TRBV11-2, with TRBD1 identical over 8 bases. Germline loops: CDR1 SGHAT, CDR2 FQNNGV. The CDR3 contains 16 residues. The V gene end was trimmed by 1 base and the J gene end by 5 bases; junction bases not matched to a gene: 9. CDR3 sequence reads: CASSLGPTGDEETQYF. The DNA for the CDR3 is TGTGCCAGCAGCTTAGGCCCGACAGGGGACGAGGAGACCCAGTACTTC.

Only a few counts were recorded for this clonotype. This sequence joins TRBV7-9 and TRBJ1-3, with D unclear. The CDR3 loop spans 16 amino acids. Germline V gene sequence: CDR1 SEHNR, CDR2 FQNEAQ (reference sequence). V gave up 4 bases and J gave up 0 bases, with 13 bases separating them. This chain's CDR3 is CASSSGWAGSGNTIYF. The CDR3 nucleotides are TGTGCCAGCAGCTCCGGGTGGGCAGGCTCTGGAAACACCATATATTTT. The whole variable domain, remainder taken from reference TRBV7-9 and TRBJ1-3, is DTGVSQNPRHKITKRGQNVTFRCDPISEHNRLYWYRQTLGQGPEFLTYFQNEAQLEKSRLLSDRFSAERPKGSFSTLEIQRTEQGDSAMYLCASSSGWAGSGNTIYFGEGSWLTVV.

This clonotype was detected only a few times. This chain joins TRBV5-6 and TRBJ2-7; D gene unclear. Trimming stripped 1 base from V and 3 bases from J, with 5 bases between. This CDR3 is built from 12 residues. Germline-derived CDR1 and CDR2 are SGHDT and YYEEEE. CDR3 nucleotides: TGTGCCAGCAGCTTGTGGGGCTACGAGCAGTACTTC. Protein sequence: CASSLWGYEQYF.